This note documents a single TCR beta chain sequence. No antigen is known for it. This entry belongs to a study of OX40 agonist ivuxolimab in advanced cancers. Study background: Partial responses were achieved by three patients, one with hepatocellular carcinoma and two with cutaneous melanoma.

TCRdb's copy holds only in-frame clones and misses some; the assay was immunoSEQ multiplex PCR. The sample lists just over 50,000 clones; roughly four fifths were seen once. Study-wide findings and caveats: Antigen targets of the expanded peripheral T cells went undetermined.

Source: CD4+ or CD8+ T cells sorted from blood, taken in a trial of the OX40 agonist ivuxolimab. The TCR comes from an adult with an advanced solid tumor such as melanoma, head and neck, liver or kidney cancer.

The CDR3 is CASSESGMYTGELFF. The CDR3 DNA follows: TGTGCCAGCAGTGAAAGCGGGATGTACACCGGGGAGCTGTTTTTT. The chain has TRBV6-1 and TRBJ2-2, with 7 nucleotides matching TRBD2. CDR1 is MNHNS, CDR2 SASEGT, per germline. Trimming removed 2 bases from V and 3 bases from J; junction bases left unmatched: 3. This CDR3 region has 15 residues.